This TCR beta chain is from a study of early stage breast cancer tumors. Study at large: ER+/PR+/HER2- status applied to about 70% of the 16 invasive breast tumors. Findings and caveats of the study: Compared with adjacent normal breast tissue, tumors showed around 2.7-fold greater T cell density and higher clonality.

Repertoires were generated with immunoSEQ multiplex PCR, while TCRdb's copy carries only in-frame clones and drops some. The repertoire holds roughly 60,000 clones, with around 80% as singletons. In the case of this clone: Its target is not known.

The V and J ends lost 0 bases and 1 base, in that order; junction bases with no gene match: 8. Germline CDR1 is LNHNV and CDR2 is YYDKDF (reference sequence). The CDR3 is 18 residues long. This sequence was found in a person aged 30-39 years with breast cancer. The sample comprised blood. V and J are TRBV15 and TRBJ2-1; 8 bases agree with TRBD2. This CDR3 is CATSRDRSGSGSYNEQFF. CDR3 bases: TGTGCCACCAGCAGAGACCGGAGCGGGAGCGGTTCCTACAATGAGCAGTTCTTC.